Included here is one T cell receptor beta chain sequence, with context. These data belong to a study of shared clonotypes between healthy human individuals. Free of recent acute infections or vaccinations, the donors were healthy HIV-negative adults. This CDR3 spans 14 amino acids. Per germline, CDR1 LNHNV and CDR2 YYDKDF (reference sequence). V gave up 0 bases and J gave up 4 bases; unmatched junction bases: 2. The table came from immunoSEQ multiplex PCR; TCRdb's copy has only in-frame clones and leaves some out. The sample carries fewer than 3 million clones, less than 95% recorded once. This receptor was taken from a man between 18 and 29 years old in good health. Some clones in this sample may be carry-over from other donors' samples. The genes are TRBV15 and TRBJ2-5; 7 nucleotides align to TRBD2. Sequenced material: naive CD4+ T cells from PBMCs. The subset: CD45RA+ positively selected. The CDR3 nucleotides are TGTGCCACCAGCAGAGATTGGGGGGGAGAGACCCAGTACTTC. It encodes CATSRDWGGETQYF.